The sequence of this TCR beta chain was determined in a study of CD8+ T cells in alopecia areata. Study summary: The drug, oral tofacitinib, was given to treated patients at 5 to 10 mg twice daily. Study results and limitations: Among the top 100, expanded CD8+ clones, as well as scalp clonality, were significantly decreased by tofacitinib.

Specified treatment: oral pan-JAK inhibitor, 5-10 mg twice daily. With respect to this clone: Its antigen is currently unknown.

With 2 bases removed from V and 8 bases from J, the gap between germline ends came to 10 bases. The CDR3 has 12 amino acids. The germline V gene encodes CDR1 SGHRS and CDR2 YFSETQ. cDNA serving as the sequencing template came from extracted, reverse transcribed RNA. Here immunoSEQ multiplex PCR was the method, and the copy in TCRdb shows in-frame clones only, minus some. The sample holds about 210,000 clones, approximately 72% seen once. The material was CD4+ T cells sorted from blood, obtained at week 44, from a patient treated with tofacitinib. This sequence joins TRBV5-1 and TRBJ1-1; D is undetermined. This clonotype was sampled from a human donor with alopecia areata. In DNA, the CDR3 is TGCGCCAGCAGCTTTCTTGATGGGGAAGCTTTCTTT. This codes for CASSFLDGEAFF.